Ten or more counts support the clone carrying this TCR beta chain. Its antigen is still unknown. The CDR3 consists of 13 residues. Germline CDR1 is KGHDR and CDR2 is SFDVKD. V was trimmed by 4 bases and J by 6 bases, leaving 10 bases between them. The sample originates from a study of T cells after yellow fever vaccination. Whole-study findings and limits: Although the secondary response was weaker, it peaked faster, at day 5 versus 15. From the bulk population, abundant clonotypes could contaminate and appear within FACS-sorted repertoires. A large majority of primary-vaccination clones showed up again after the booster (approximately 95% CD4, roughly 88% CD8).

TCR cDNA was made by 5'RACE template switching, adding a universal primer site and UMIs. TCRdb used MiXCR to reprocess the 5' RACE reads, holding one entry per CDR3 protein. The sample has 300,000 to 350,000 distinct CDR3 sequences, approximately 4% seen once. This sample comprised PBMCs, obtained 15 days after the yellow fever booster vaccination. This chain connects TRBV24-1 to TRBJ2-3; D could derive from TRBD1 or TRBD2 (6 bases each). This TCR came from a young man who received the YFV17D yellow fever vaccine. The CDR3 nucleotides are TGTGCCACCAGTGAGGGGGGCATGGATACGCAGTATTTT. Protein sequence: CATSEGGMDTQYF.